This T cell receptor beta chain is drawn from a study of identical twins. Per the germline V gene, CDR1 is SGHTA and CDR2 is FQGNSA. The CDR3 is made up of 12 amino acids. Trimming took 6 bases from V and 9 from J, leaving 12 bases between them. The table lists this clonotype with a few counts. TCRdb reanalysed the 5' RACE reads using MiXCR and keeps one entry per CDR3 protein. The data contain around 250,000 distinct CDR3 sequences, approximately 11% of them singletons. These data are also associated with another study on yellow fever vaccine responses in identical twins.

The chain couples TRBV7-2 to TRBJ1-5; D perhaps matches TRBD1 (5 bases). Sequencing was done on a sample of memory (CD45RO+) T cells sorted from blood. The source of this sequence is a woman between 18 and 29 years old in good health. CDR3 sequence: CASSYGGVPQHF. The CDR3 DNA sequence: TGTGCCAGCAGTTACGGGGGGGTGCCCCAGCATTTT.